This T cell receptor beta chain was retrieved from a study of T-cell reconstitution after alpha-beta-depleted transplantation in children (dated by TCRdb to about 2016). Regarding the study in general: Using TCR repertoire profiling, the study followed T-cell immune reconstitution in a quantitative way in children after TCRalphabeta/CD19-depleted allogeneic hematopoietic cell transplantation. The full study reports these points: Apparently early alphabetaT-cell count recovery about two months after transplant reportedly relied on only several hundred rapidly expanded clones derived from non-depleted graft cells. In some patients, the high TCRbeta diversity seen at day 60 was put down to recipient T cells and intrathymic progenitors that had survived conditioning. Over subsequent months, a decline in hyperexpanded clone frequencies was noted, and after one year, T-cell counts and TCRbeta diversity were mostly ascribed to newly produced T cells.

The method behind the library was PCR. For sequencing, an Illumina HiSeq 2500 was employed. TCR libraries were prepared with molecular barcoding, using unique molecular identifiers to normalize TCRbeta repertoire quantification. TCRdb's own reprocessing of the public reads used fastp at Q25 and MiXCR and kept productive beta chains. Each entry is one CDR3 protein sequence, shown with its most common DNA and genes. The sample table lists around 450,000 distinct CDR3 sequences, 15% to 20% of them with a count of one. About 32% of the sample comes from the top ten. This clonotype was seen only a few times. Its antigen is unknown. No per-base quality is available; no much larger clone lies one base away. Read against the paper, the sample's treatment or condition label means: allogeneic hematopoietic cell transplantation with graft depleted of TCRalphabeta T cells and CD19 B cells. Transplant recipients were children who received TCRalphabeta/CD19-depleted allogeneic hematopoietic cell grafts.

CDR1 and CDR2 are drawn from the germline V gene: SGHAT, FQNNGV. The CDR3 contains 22 residues, cysteine and phenylalanine counted. The retained sequence is limited to the CDR3, 66 bases, with the frame set at the first base. V loses 0 bases at its end and J loses 5 bases; junction bases beyond the gene matches: 24. Rearrangement joined TRBV11-2 to TRBJ2-2; the junction holds 7 bases that match TRBD2. This sample comprised PBMCs, mostly from graft donor cells, obtained 360 days after TCRalphabeta/CD19-depleted stem cell transplant. This TCR came from a boy younger than two who had a stem cell transplant for Wiskott-Aldrich syndrome, so the T cells may come from the graft donor. Read as DNA, the sequence is TGTGCCAGCAGCTTAGATACGAAAGCGAAGGGACTGATGGTTAGCGGGACCGGGGAGCTGTTTTTT. Its protein is CASSLDTKAKGLMVSGTGELFF. Reference TRBV11-2 and TRBJ2-2 genes cover what lies past the CDR3, so the full variable domain is EAGVAQSPRYKIIEKRQSVAFWCNPISGHATLYWYQQILGQGPKLLIQFQNNGVVDDSQLPKDRFSAERLKGVDSTLKIQPAKLEDSAVYLCASSLDTKAKGLMVSGTGELFFGEGSRLTVL.